The rows below give T cell receptor beta chains drawn from one sample of a study of T cell responses to AZD1222 COVID-19 vaccine. Assay: immunoSEQ multiplex PCR; the TCRdb copy retains only in-frame clones and omits some. The sample carries about 170,000 clones, 80% to 90% recorded once. This sample comprised peripheral blood, obtained on day 0 of AZD1222 vaccination. These receptors were obtained from an adult in good health. Each CDR3 is given with its conserved first and last residue. The D gene is left open where the match is weak. Where a row states a size, it is once, few, many or the class of an expanded clone; other rows omit it.

-	TRBV4-2	TRBJ1-4	-	CASKTTPGTSTNEKLFF	TGTGCCAGCAAGACAACTCCGGGAACTTCAACTAATGAAAAACTGTTTTTT
TRBD1	TRBV13	TRBJ1-1	once	CASSLSGTANEAFF	TGTGCCAGCAGCTTATCTGGGACAGCGAATGAAGCTTTCTTT
-	TRBV19	TRBJ1-5	-	CASSARSAQPQHF	TGTGCCAGTAGTGCCCGGTCCGCTCAGCCCCAGCATTTT
-	TRBV11-2	TRBJ2-5	-	CASSLTAGDYETQYF	TGTGCCAGCAGCTTAACGGCAGGGGATTATGAGACCCAGTACTTC
-	TRBV11-2	TRBJ2-5	medium-sized	CASSLGLVPETQYF	TGTGCCAGCAGCTTAGGACTAGTTCCGGAGACCCAGTACTTC
-	TRBV9	TRBJ1-2	-	CASSVARAAPYGYTF	TGTGCCAGCAGCGTAGCCAGGGCGGCTCCCTATGGCTACACCTTC
TRBD1	TRBV28	TRBJ2-7	-	CASRVGTGVVEQYF	TGTGCCAGCAGAGTGGGGACAGGCGTCGTCGAGCAGTACTTC
TRBD2	TRBV5-6	TRBJ2-5	-	CASSFGGGPVETQYF	TGTGCCAGCAGCTTTGGCGGGGGGCCGGTGGAGACCCAGTACTTC
-	TRBV19	TRBJ2-1	-	CASSPPGGGLEQFF	TGTGCCAGTAGCCCCCCAGGGGGGGGGCTTGAGCAGTTCTTC
TRBD2	TRBV4-1	TRBJ2-3	-	CASSPFIRAGGTDTQYF	TGCGCCAGCAGCCCGTTTATTCGAGCGGGAGGCACAGATACGCAGTATTTT
-	TRBV29-1	TRBJ2-3	-	CSVDYSAGDTQYF	TGCAGCGTTGATTATAGCGCGGGCGATACGCAGTATTTT
-	TRBV6-7	TRBJ1-5	-	CASSTASNQPQHF	TGTGCCAGCAGTACCGCTAGCAATCAGCCCCAGCATTTT
TRBD1	TRBV4-3	TRBJ2-1	-	CASSQDFGTGVHEQFF	TGCGCCAGCAGCCAAGACTTCGGGACAGGGGTCCATGAGCAGTTCTTC
TRBD1	TRBV9	TRBJ2-5	-	CASSVGGTGPQETQYF	TGTGCCAGCAGCGTAGGCGGGACAGGGCCCCAAGAGACCCAGTACTTC
-	TRBV2	TRBJ2-2	once	CASSDGRGNTGELFF	TGTGCCAGCAGTGACGGACGGGGCAACACCGGGGAGCTGTTTTTT
-	TRBV12-5	TRBJ1-2	-	CASGIGSYYGYTF	TGTGCTAGTGGTATCGGGAGTTACTATGGCTACACCTTC
-	TRBV4-1	TRBJ2-5	-	CASSQVDQQETQYF	TGCGCCAGCAGCCAAGTCGACCAGCAAGAGACCCAGTACTTC
-	TRBV29-1	TRBJ1-1	-	CSVIPNSNTEAFF	TGCAGCGTTATCCCCAATTCTAACACTGAAGCTTTCTTT
-	TRBV11-2	TRBJ1-2	-	CASRFLTGPPSYTF	TGTGCCAGCAGGTTCCTCACAGGGCCCCCGAGCTACACCTTC
-	TRBV4-2	TRBJ1-4	-	CASSTQPRGGTNEKLFF	TGTGCCAGCAGCACACAACCCCGGGGGGGCACTAATGAAAAACTGTTTTTT
TRBD1	TRBV16	TRBJ1-2	-	CASSQSRPGGYFYGYTF	TGTGCCAGCAGCCAATCGAGGCCAGGGGGCTACTTCTATGGCTACACCTTC
-	TRBV6-5	TRBJ2-2	-	CASSRDTNTGELFF	TGTGCCAGCAGCAGGGACACCAACACCGGGGAGCTGTTTTTT
-	TRBV19	TRBJ2-2	-	CASSIGGGATGELFF	TGTGCCAGTAGTATAGGTGGGGGGGCCACCGGGGAGCTGTTTTTT
-	TRBV27	TRBJ1-1	-	CASSLGLLNTEAFF	TGTGCCAGCAGTTTAGGACTGTTGAACACTGAAGCTTTCTTT